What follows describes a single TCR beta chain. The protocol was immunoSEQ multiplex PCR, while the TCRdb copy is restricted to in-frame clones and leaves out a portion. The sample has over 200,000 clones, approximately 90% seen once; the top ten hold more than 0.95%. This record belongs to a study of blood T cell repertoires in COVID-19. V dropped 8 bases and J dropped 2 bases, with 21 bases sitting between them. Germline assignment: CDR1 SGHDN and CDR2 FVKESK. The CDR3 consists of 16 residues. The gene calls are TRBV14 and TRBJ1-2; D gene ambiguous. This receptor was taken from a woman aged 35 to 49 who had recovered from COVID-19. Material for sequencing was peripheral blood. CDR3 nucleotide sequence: TGTGCCAGCCCCGGTGGGCCACGGTCGTGGAACTATGGCTACACCTTC. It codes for CASPGGPRSWNYGYTF.